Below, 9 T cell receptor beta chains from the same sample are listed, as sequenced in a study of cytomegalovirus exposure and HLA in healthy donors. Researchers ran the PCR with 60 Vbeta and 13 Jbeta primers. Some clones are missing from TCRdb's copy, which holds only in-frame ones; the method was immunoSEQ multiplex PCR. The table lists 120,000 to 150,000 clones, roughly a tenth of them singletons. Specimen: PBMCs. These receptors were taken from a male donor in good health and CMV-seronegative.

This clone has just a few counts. CDR3 sequence: CAWSVPGQTLNYGYTF. The CDR3 DNA reads as TGTGCCTGGAGTGTACCCGGACAAACCCTAAACTATGGCTACACCTTC. The J gene is TRBJ1-2, the V gene TRBV30, with TRBD1 as a possible D gene (5 bases). With 0 bases removed from V and 2 bases from J, the gap between germline ends came to 16 bases. Germline V gives CDR1 GTSNPN, CDR2 SVGIG (reference sequence). The CDR3 runs to 16 residues.

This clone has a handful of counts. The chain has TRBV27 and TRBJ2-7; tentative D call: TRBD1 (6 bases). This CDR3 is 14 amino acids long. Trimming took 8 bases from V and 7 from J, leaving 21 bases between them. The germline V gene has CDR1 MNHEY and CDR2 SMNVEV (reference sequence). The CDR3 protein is CASALGDNTGEQYF. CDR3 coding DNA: TGTGCCAGCGCCCTAGGGGACAACACGGGGGAGCAGTACTTC.

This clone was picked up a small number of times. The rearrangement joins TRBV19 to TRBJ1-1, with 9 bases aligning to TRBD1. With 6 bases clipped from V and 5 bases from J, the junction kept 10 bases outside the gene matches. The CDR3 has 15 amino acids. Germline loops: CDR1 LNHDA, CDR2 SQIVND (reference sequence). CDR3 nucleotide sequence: TGTGCCAGTAGGACCTCCGGGACAGGGTTTACTGAAGCTTTCTTT. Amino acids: CASRTSGTGFTEAFF.

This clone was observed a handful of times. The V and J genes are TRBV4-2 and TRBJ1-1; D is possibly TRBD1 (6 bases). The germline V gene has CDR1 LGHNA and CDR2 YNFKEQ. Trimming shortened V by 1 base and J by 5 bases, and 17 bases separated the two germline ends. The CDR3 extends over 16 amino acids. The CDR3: CASSQAVTRGFTEAFF. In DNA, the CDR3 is TGTGCCAGCAGCCAAGCCGTGACGAGGGGGTTTACTGAAGCTTTCTTT.

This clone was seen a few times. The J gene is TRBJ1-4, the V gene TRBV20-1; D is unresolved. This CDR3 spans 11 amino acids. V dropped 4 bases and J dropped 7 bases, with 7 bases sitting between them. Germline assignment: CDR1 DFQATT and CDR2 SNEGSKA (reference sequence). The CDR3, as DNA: TGCAGTGCTAAATCGGTTGAAAAACTGTTTTTT. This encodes CSAKSVEKLFF.

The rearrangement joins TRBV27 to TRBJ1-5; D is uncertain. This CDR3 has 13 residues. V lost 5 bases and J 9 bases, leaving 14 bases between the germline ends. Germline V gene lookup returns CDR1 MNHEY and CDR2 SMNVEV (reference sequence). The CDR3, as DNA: TGTGCCAGCAGTGAGGGATGGGAATGGCCCCAGCATTTT. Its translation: CASSEGWEWPQHF.

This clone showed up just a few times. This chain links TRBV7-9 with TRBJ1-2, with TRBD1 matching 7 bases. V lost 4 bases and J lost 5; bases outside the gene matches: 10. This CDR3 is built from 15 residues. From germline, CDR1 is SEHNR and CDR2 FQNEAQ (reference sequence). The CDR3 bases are TGTGCCAGCAGCTCACGAAAGGGGGCGATTTATGGCTACACCTTC. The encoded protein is CASSSRKGAIYGYTF.

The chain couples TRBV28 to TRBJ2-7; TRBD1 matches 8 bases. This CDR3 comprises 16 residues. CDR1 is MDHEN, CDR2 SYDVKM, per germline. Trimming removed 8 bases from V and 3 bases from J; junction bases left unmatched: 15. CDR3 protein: CASGWDRYPPYYEQYF. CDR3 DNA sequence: TGTGCCAGCGGATGGGACAGGTACCCCCCCTACTACGAGCAGTACTTC.

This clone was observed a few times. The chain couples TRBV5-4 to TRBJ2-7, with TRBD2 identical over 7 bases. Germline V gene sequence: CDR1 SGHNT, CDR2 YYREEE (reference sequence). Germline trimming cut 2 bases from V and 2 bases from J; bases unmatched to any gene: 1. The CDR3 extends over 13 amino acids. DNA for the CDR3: TGTGCCAGCAGCTTTGCGGGAGCCTACGAGCAGTACTTC. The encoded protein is CASSFAGAYEQYF.